Shown below are 6 T cell receptor beta chains from a single sample sequenced in a study of early T cells in non-severe SARS-CoV-2 infection. TCRdb re-called the 5' RACE reads through MiXCR, storing one row per CDR3 protein. The data contain 80,000 to 95,000 distinct CDR3 sequences, 10% to 15% of them singletons. Sequencing used whole blood. Receptors were obtained from an adult who was a healthcare worker with PCR-confirmed SARS-CoV-2 infection or an uninfected control (not recorded which).

V gene TRBV20-1 combines with J gene TRBJ2-2, with 7 bases aligning to TRBD2. The CDR3 sequence is 15 residues long. The V and J ends lost 4 bases and 3 bases, in that order; junction bases with no gene match: 8. Germline assignment: CDR1 DFQATT and CDR2 SNEGSKA (reference sequence). The CDR3 DNA reads TGCAGTGCTAAGGCCCTAGCGGATTACACCGGGGAGCTGTTTTTT. Translating it yields CSAKALADYTGELFF.

This clonotype was recorded a few times. The CDR3 loop reads CASSSGTGYFNSPLHF. In nucleotides, the CDR3 is TGTGCCAGCAGTTCCGGGACAGGGTATTTCAATTCACCCCTCCACTTT. The chain combines TRBV12-3 or TRBV12-4 with TRBJ1-6; 9 bases fit TRBD1. The CDR3 is made up of 16 amino acids. The V segment lost 4 bases and the J segment 7 bases; nucleotides outside the gene matches: 8.

V usage is TRBV5-1 and J usage is TRBJ2-1; 8 nucleotides align to TRBD2. CDR3 length equals 15 residues. Germline-derived CDR1 and CDR2 are SGHRS and YFSETQ. V lost 7 bases to trimming and J lost 10 bases; unmatched junction nucleotides: 16. This chain's CDR3 is CASGGTGTRPIEQFF. The CDR3 region has the DNA TGCGCCAGCGGAGGGACCGGGACTAGACCCATCGAGCAGTTCTTC.

The rearrangement joins TRBV18 to TRBJ2-5, with D possibly being TRBD1 (5 bases). Trimming cost V 4 bases and J 1 base, with 7 bases left between them. The germline V gene encodes CDR1 KGHSH and CDR2 LQKENI. The CDR3 has 13 amino acids. CDR3 residues: CASSRGAQETQYF. CDR3 sequence (DNA): TGTGCCAGCTCACGGGGCGCCCAAGAGACCCAGTACTTC.

Only a few counts were recorded for this clonotype. This rearrangement joins TRBV20-1 to TRBJ2-3; D is unclear. CDR1 and CDR2 from the germline V gene are DFQATT and SNEGSKA (reference sequence). V gave up 6 bases and J gave up 1 base, with 11 bases separating them. The CDR3 runs 13 residues. Here the CDR3 reads CSAPGYGTDTQYF. The CDR3 nucleotides are TGCAGTGCCCCCGGCTATGGCACAGATACGCAGTATTTT.

The table lists this clonotype with many counts. The chain couples TRBV10-3 to TRBJ1-1, with TRBD1 identical over 8 bases. Germline V lookup: CDR1 ENHRY, CDR2 SYGVKD. The length of the CDR3 is 13 residues. The junction had 10 bases not matched to a gene; V was cut back by 11 bases and J by 5 bases. The chain's CDR3 is CAYRGQDHTEAFF. CDR3 DNA: TGTGCCTACCGGGGACAGGATCATACTGAAGCTTTCTTT.